The source of this T cell receptor (beta chain) is a study of cytomegalovirus exposure and HLA in healthy donors (dated by TCRdb to 2015 to 2018). Broadly, across the study: In an earlier analysis of 550 to 750 of the donors, roughly 300 Gb of sequence data and just under 120 million unique TCR beta sequences from roughly 180 million T cells were reported. Roughly 300 gigabases of sequencing data and approximately 80 million unique TCR sequences were included in an early release covering about 600 HLA-typed donors. A later genetic analysis used genome-wide SNP genotypes for about 55% of the 666 donors, treating that subset as a discovery cohort. To decide whether each TCR beta V gene segment behaved as functional or pseudogenic, an earlier analysis of some 600 of the donors relied on high-throughput TCR beta sequencing. Across around 400 genotyped donors of the cohort, an average of roughly 230,000 unique TCR beta nucleotide sequences per donor were sequenced, and 15% to 20% of those sequences were non-productive. The T cell repertoires of around 730 subjects were profiled by immunosequencing and related to cytomegalovirus serostatus. The later analysis used no new phenotypic data to find candidate immune exposures, relying instead on TCR beta sequences and their occurrence across donors. To predict cytomegalovirus infection status, the study brought together high-throughput TCR immunosequencing, statistical association of individual TCRs with disease status, and machine learning. Of the roughly 400 genotyped donors, 65% to 90% fell in the genetic ancestry cluster associated with self-reported Caucasian donors. Besides the first cohort of 666 subjects, a separate validation cohort made up of 120 or so different subjects was used. Alongside the repertoire data, information on donor age, sex, ethnicity and CMV serostatus was compiled. Every discovery cohort repertoire had been produced on one sequencing platform. The study aimed to test whether cataloging public T cell receptors could reveal signatures of past pathogen exposure. Both class I and class II loci were covered by HLA typing, at four-digit resolution. Several DR-DQ haplotypes were treated as single units for association and clustering because of strong linkage in the cohort. The number of typed donors differed by locus: about 620-630 for A, B, C, DRB1 and DQB1; 522 for DQA1; about 600 for DPA1; and some 450 for DPB1. A later analysis re-analyzed previously published TCR beta repertoires from 500 to 700 donors and added high-resolution HLA genotyping to study TCR occurrence patterns.

Taken from the germline V gene, the CDR1 and CDR2 loops are SGHAT and FQNNGV. The junction carries 10 bases between V and J, which are trimmed by 1 base and 0 bases respectively. The CDR3 numbers 17 residues from cysteine through phenylalanine. Only the CDR3 region is kept as DNA, spanning 51 bases read in frame from base 1. The paper as a whole reports these results and caveats: Correlated functional status among segregating V segments might reflect linkage disequilibrium, but an unknown experimental factor could not be ruled out. Because HLA typing was unavailable for some donors at each locus, only the typed subset was used in association tests. Most TCR sequences were observed very rarely across donors, whereas some public TCRs were present in many individuals. Sequencing depth was assumed to be roughly uniform across donors in the presence/absence analyses, though that assumption may not hold. Broadly in line with IMGT annotations, most TCR beta V segments showed up in productive rearrangements about 90% or about 30% of the time in an earlier analysis of 587 of the donors. A later genetic analysis reported fewer N-insertions in productive TCRs among donors in an Asian-associated ancestry cluster than the roughly 690-donor mean. V-gene and J-gene trimming of TCR beta chains was associated with a missense DCLRE1C variant in a later genetic analysis, and the association was replicated in an independent cohort. In a later analysis, HLA-associated TCR beta chains showed more clonal expansion and lower generation probabilities than non-associated chains that were equally common. In the study, some 180 TCR beta chains were listed as associated with cytomegalovirus. Several of the top co-occurrence clusters appeared to be linked to parvovirus B19, influenza, CMV and Epstein-Barr virus, according to a later analysis. When HLA alleles, especially DR and DQ, strongly co-occurred, TCR associations were difficult to assign to individual alleles. According to a later analysis, TCR association rates differed among HLA loci, with DRB1 alleles showing the most associated TCRs and HLA-C alleles showing the fewest. The classifier was reported to diagnose cytomegalovirus status with high specificity and sensitivity in both the original and validation cohorts. In this cohort, only TCR beta chains were sequenced, and detectable features were limited by the absence of alpha or paired-chain data. A cluster of highly shared sequence variants was judged likely to represent a technical artifact of the sequencing pipeline. CMV serostatus was the only immune exposure information available for the cohort. A later analysis found that most CMV-associated TCR beta chains appeared HLA-restricted, with HLA associations seemingly driven largely by CMV exposure. A further reported finding was that TCR beta sequences accurately predicted the HLA-A and HLA-B alleles for most subjects in the first cohort. In vitro tests confirmed that a few of the cytomegalovirus-associated TCR beta chains recognize cytomegalovirus antigens. It was suggested by the authors that the approach could potentially be generalized to other disease states and immunological phenotypes. At a false discovery rate of 0.05, a later analysis linked about 16,000 TCR beta sequences to specific HLA alleles. Because counts were too low, seventeen rarely observed V segments, including chromosome 9 orphons, were excluded from the earlier analysis of under 650 of the donors. Because the 87-base-pair reads could not distinguish some IMGT-functional V segments, including TRBV6-2 and TRBV6-3, those segments were excluded.

To prepare the library, the immunoSEQ multiplex PCR assay was applied. A mixture of 60 forward primers for TCR Vbeta segments and 13 reverse primers for TCR Jbeta segments was used in the multiplex PCR. The CDR3 region of rearranged TCR beta genes was amplified from genomic DNA by a multiplex PCR assay. The Illumina HiSeq System was used to sequence the amplified TCR beta libraries as 87-base-pair reads. As for how the authors treated the data: Across the 670 or so repertoires, a later analysis counted 75 million to 90 million unique TCR beta chains, some 11 million of which were shared by at least two donors. To remove PCR and sequencing errors, raw reads were error-corrected and collapsed into unique sequences using a nearest-neighbor algorithm that merged closely related sequences. Alignment of CDR3 sequences to IMGT reference sequences was used to assign V, D and J gene segments. Each retained sequence needed at least a six-nucleotide match to both a V gene segment and a J gene segment. Rearrangements were called productive when the CDR3 lacked stop codons and stayed in frame with V and J; all others were non-productive. CDR3 was defined by IMGT convention, running from the second conserved V-encoded cysteine to the conserved J-encoded phenylalanine. The earlier analysis of 500 to 600 of the donors excluded sequences that lacked an unambiguous match to a single V gene segment. An earlier analysis of 500 to 600 of the donors classified V segments as functional when productive rearrangements were above 56.7% and as segregating when the standard deviation between donors was above 5%. A statistical classification framework was built to diagnose cytomegalovirus status from the catalog of TCR beta chain sequences. A later analysis assigned V and J genes by comparing TCR nucleotide sequences with IMGT/GENE-DB human TR gene sequences. A later analysis assigned CDR3 sequences and most-parsimonious VDJ recombination scenarios with the TCRdist pipeline. In a later analysis, each TCR beta chain was defined by its CDR3 amino acid sequence together with its V-gene family, and reads without a unique V-gene family were excluded. As a way to deal with suspected cross-contamination and a sequencing artifact, a later analysis dropped 450 to 600 nucleotide sequences that were highly shared and had low generation probability. For each public chain, a later analysis derived a clonal expansion index from normalized ranks of inferred template counts within each repertoire. Generation probabilities in a later analysis came from a VDJ recombination model fitted to out-of-frame rearrangements, and those results were checked against IGoR. Hypergeometric tests were used in a later analysis to score TCR-TCR, TCR-HLA and TCR-CMV co-occurrence, with a repertoire-size bias correction applied to the TCR pairs. False discovery rates were estimated in a later analysis by permuting HLA or CMV assignments 20 times. In a later analysis, co-occurring TCRs were grouped using DBSCAN, with TCRdist sequence similarity added in when clustering inside HLA-allele-positive subsets. Repertoires with fewer than 30,000 or more than 120,000 public chains, plus five repertoires with anomalous nucleotide sharing, were excluded from co-occurrence clustering. The table comes from immuneACCESS by way of TCRdb, which keeps in-frame sequences with V and J called. Part of the clones is missing from these tables; in studies checked, under half for an unresolved V gene and the rest for unknown reasons. V and J calls and clone size follow that table, whereas D and trimming were derived from the DNA. This sample is represented by more than 85,000 clones; 65% to 90% of them were singletons. Roughly 1.2% of the sample goes to the ten largest clones.

In total, 630 or so healthy bone marrow donors made up the cohort. At the time of sampling, every cohort member was nominally healthy, though immune exposures that went unrecorded were likely present. The donor was CMV seronegative and was included in the group of a few hundred seronegative cohort members. Every donor gave a peripheral blood sample, and the peripheral blood mononuclear cells from that sample were used for TCR beta sequencing. Genomic DNA was extracted from the blood cell samples with the Qiagen DNeasy Blood Extraction Kit. Comments on this clone: Its binding antigen is unknown. There are no base qualities to consult, and no much larger clone falls within one base.

The sequenced material came from PBMCs. The chain joins TRBV11-2 to TRBJ2-6, with the identity of the D gene unclear. The TCR sequence derives from a woman aged 18-29 years in good health and CMV-seronegative. CDR3 region: CASSLGWAPSGANVLTF. The nucleotide sequence reads as follows: TGTGCCAGCAGCTTAGGTTGGGCCCCCTCTGGGGCCAACGTCCTGACTTTC.